The 21 T cell receptor beta chains reported below all come from one sample, sequenced in a study of glioma-infiltrating T cells. Amplification of TCR alpha and beta CDR3 regions from RNA used iRepertoire nested multiplex PCR. TCRdb redid the calling of the multiplex PCR reads with MiXCR, one entry per CDR3 protein. The sample consists of 110,000 or so distinct CDR3 sequences, under 30% of them appearing once. The sample was glioma tissue, nonneoplastic brain tissue, or PBMCs (not recorded which). These TCRs come from a human donor with low-grade glioma or glioblastoma, undergoing nonglioma brain surgery, or in good health (not recorded which).

In regard to this clonotype: This may come from a read error, since a much larger clone is one base off. The genes are TRBV13 and TRBJ1-1, with unresolved D. This CDR3 has 15 amino acids. CDR1 is PRHDT, CDR2 FYEKMQ, per germline (reference sequence). The CDR3 protein is CASSLVGRVNTVAFF. The CDR3, as DNA: TGTGCCAGCAGCTTAGTTGGGCGGGTGAACACTGTAGCTTTCTTT. Variable domain in full (rest from reference TRBV13 and TRBJ1-1): AAGVIQSPRHLIKEKRETATLKCYPIPRHDTVYWYQQGPGQDPQFLISFYEKMQSDKGSIPDRFSAQQFSDYHSELNMSSLELGDSALYFCASSLVGRVNTVAFFGQGTRLTVV.

This clonotype appeared a single time. An end of the junction does not agree with germline; a read error may underlie this. This chain joins TRBV28 and TRBJ1-6, with D unclear. From germline, CDR1 is MDHEN and CDR2 SYDVKM. This CDR3 has 16 residues. The CDR3 nucleotides are TGTGCCAGCAGGGTTCCAGGAGACACACAAAATTCACCCCTCGACTTT. This sequence encodes CASRVPGDTQNSPLDF.

On this clonotype itself: A much larger clone differs from this one at a single base, so this may be a read error. The chain combines TRBV5-4 with TRBJ2-1, with 7 nucleotides matching TRBD2. Germline V gives CDR1 SGHNT, CDR2 YYREEE (reference sequence). The CDR3 runs to 15 residues. For the CDR3, the DNA is TGTGCCAGCAGCCAATCTAGCGGTTCCTACAGTGAGCAGTTCTTC. It codes for CASSQSSGSYSEQFF.

This clonotype appeared many times. The rearrangement joins TRBV7-2 to TRBJ2-7; 8 bases are shared with TRBD1. Unmatched junction bases numbered 2, after V lost 1 base and J lost 0 bases. The CDR3 loop spans 15 amino acids. CDR1 is SGHTA and CDR2 is FQGNSA in the germline V gene. The CDR3 coding sequence is TGTGCCAGCAGCTTAGGGACAGGGAGCTCCTACGAGCAGTACTTC. This sequence encodes CASSLGTGSSYEQYF.

The chain combines TRBV5-6 with TRBJ2-3; no definite D call. The germline gives CDR1 SGHDT, CDR2 YYEEEE. CDR3 length: 16 residues. Trimming removed 0 bases at V and 5 bases at J, with 16 bases between. CDR3 in amino acids: CASSLESYATGDTQYF. In DNA, the CDR3 is TGTGCCAGCAGCTTGGAGTCATATGCGACGGGAGATACGCAGTATTTT.

This clonotype was seen a handful of times. The gene calls are TRBV29-1 and TRBJ1-2, with D unresolved. With 0 bases removed from V and 10 bases from J, the gap between germline ends came to 15 bases. The CDR3 has 13 residues. Per the germline V gene, CDR1 is SQVTM and CDR2 is ANQGSEA. CDR3 amino acids: CSVEDPASADYTF. In DNA, the CDR3 is TGCAGCGTTGAAGATCCCGCCTCGGCGGACTACACCTTC.

This clonotype was counted at least ten times. The chain carries TRBV2 and TRBJ1-5, with D perhaps TRBD1 (6 bases). The CDR3 loop spans 15 amino acids. The V end was cut by 6 bases, the J end by 6 bases, with 18 bases between. CDR1 and CDR2 (germline): SNHLY, FYNNEI. The CDR3 DNA reads TGTGCCAGCAGCGCCGGGGGCAGGGTGAGTCAGCCCCAGCATTTT. Its protein is CASSAGGRVSQPQHF.

The V and J genes are TRBV6-6 and TRBJ1-2; D is possibly TRBD1 (5 bases). V dropped 0 bases and J dropped 8 bases, with 10 bases sitting between them. The CDR3 covers 13 residues. Per the germline V gene, CDR1 is MNHNY and CDR2 is SVGAGI (reference sequence). CDR3 DNA sequence: TGTGCCAGCAGTTACTCTACAGGCAGGGGCTACACCTTC. It yields the protein CASSYSTGRGYTF.

As DNA, the CDR3 is TGCAGCGTCGGGGTGGGTCAAGAGACCCAGTACTTC. It is translated as CSVGVGQETQYF. V usage is TRBV29-1 and J usage is TRBJ2-5, with D perhaps matching TRBD2 (5 bases). Looked up from germline, CDR1 is SQVTM and CDR2 is ANQGSEA. Trimming took 6 bases from V and 2 from J, leaving 10 bases between them. The CDR3 loop spans 12 amino acids.

The chain employs TRBV9 and TRBJ1-6; a possible D gene is TRBD1 (5 bases). Trimming took 4 bases from V and 10 from J, leaving 12 bases between them. The germline V gene has CDR1 SGDLS and CDR2 YYNGEE. The CDR3 extends over 13 amino acids. The CDR3 sequence: CASSTGLYSPLHF. The CDR3 region has the DNA TGTGCCAGCAGCACGGGGCTATACTCACCCCTCCACTTT.

This clonotype was counted at least ten times. The chain has TRBV28 and TRBJ1-1; no clear D. The CDR3 consists of 15 residues. CDR1 is MDHEN and CDR2 is SYDVKM in the germline V gene. V lost 5 bases to trimming and J lost 6 bases, with 19 bases between them. The CDR3 is CASSPPAAWRAEAFF. The CDR3, as DNA: TGTGCCAGCAGTCCTCCCGCGGCGTGGCGAGCTGAAGCTTTCTTT.

This rearrangement joins TRBV7-2 to TRBJ2-7; TRBD1 aligns across 11 bases. J was trimmed by 4 bases and V by 5 bases; bases with no gene match: 7. Germline V CDR1 and CDR2: SGHTA, FQGNSA. The CDR3 spans 15 residues. CDR3: CASSPRTGGTYEQYF. DNA for the CDR3: TGTGCCAGCAGCCCCCGGACAGGGGGCACGTACGAGCAGTACTTC.

This clonotype came up many times. The chain combines TRBV6-2 or TRBV6-3 with TRBJ1-1; 9 bases align to TRBD1. The germline CDR1 and CDR2 sequences are MNHEY and SVGEGT. The CDR3 is made up of 15 amino acids. Germline trimming cut 4 bases from V and 3 bases from J; bases unmatched to any gene: 6. The CDR3, as DNA: TGTGCCAGCAGTTCCACGGGACAGGGTTACACTGAAGCTTTCTTT. It is translated as CASSSTGQGYTEAFF.

This clonotype was detected ten times or more. The rearrangement links TRBV7-2 to TRBJ2-7; the match to TRBD2 covers 8 bases. CDR1 is SGHTA and CDR2 is FQGNSA in the germline V gene. This CDR3 is built from 15 residues. V was clipped by 3 bases and J by 0 bases; unmatched bases: 4. The DNA for the CDR3 is TGTGCCAGCAGCTTTAGCGGGGCGAGCTCCTACGAGCAGTACTTC. Protein: CASSFSGASSYEQYF.

This clonotype is labeled as medium-sized. For the CDR3, the DNA is TGCAGTGCTAGCCCACGTTTAGACAGGGGTGCAAATGGCTACACCTTC. Translation: CSASPRLDRGANGYTF. The genes are TRBV20-1 and TRBJ1-2; 8 bases are a match to TRBD1. V dropped 3 bases and J dropped 6; count of bases not matched to a gene: 15. The V gene's germline CDR1 is DFQATT and CDR2 SNEGSKA (reference sequence). The CDR3 has 16 residues.

The table lists this clonotype with many counts. V gene TRBV3-1 combines with J gene TRBJ2-1; D uncertain. V dropped 0 bases and J dropped 8 bases, with 8 bases sitting between them. This CDR3 has 13 residues. Per the germline V gene, CDR1 is LGHDT and CDR2 is YNNKEL (reference sequence). The CDR3 sequence: CASSQELSDEQFF. CDR3 in DNA: TGTGCCAGCAGCCAAGAGCTGAGTGATGAGCAGTTCTTC.

This clonotype was observed many times. The CDR3: CASSESQGANTEAFF. CDR3 in DNA: TGTGCCAGCAGTGAATCCCAGGGGGCCAACACTGAAGCTTTCTTT. The rearrangement links TRBV25-1 to TRBJ1-1; the match to TRBD1 covers 8 bases. Germline V gives CDR1 MGHDK, CDR2 SYGVNS. The J segment lost 2 bases and the V segment lost 1 base, leaving 3 bases of the junction unmatched. There are 15 residues in the CDR3.

This clonotype was seen many times. One junction end does not reproduce the germline sequence, and a read error may be involved. The chain uses TRBV28 and TRBJ2-1; D ambiguous. Per germline, CDR1 MDHEN and CDR2 SYDVKM. CDR3 length equals 11 residues. In nucleotides, the CDR3 is TGTGCCAGCAGTCCCGGTTCTGCAGTTATCTTC. It encodes CASSPGSAVIF. The full variable domain, its missing parts supplied by reference TRBV28 and TRBJ2-1, is DVKVTQSSRYLVKRTGEKVFLECVQDMDHENMFWYRQDPGLGLRLIYFSYDVKMKEKGDIPEGYSVSREKKERFSLILESASTNQTSMYLCASSPGSAVIFGPGTRLTVL.

In this sample, this clonotype turned up a few times. CDR3 sequence reads: CASSRFSGNTIYF. The CDR3 region has the DNA TGTGCCAGCAGCCGGTTCTCTGGAAACACCATATATTTT. V is TRBV11-2 and J is TRBJ1-3, with D unresolved. Deletions cut 5 bases from V and 0 bases from J, with 5 bases between. The CDR3 runs to 13 residues. Germline CDR1 and CDR2: SGHAT and FQNNGV. The full variable domain, in which reference TRBV11-2 and TRBJ1-3 provide the parts outside the CDR3, is EAGVAQSPRYKIIEKRQSVAFWCNPISGHATLYWYQQILGQGPKLLIQFQNNGVVDDSQLPKDRFSAERLKGVDSTLKIQPAKLEDSAVYLCASSRFSGNTIYFGEGSWLTVV.

This clonotype was seen ten or more times. This chain connects TRBV24-1 to TRBJ2-7, with 7 nucleotides matching TRBD1. The CDR3 loop spans 14 amino acids. Germline assignment: CDR1 KGHDR and CDR2 SFDVKD. With 6 bases clipped from V and 2 bases from J, the junction kept 6 bases outside the gene matches. The CDR3 sequence: CATSRDRDPYEQYF. The CDR3 DNA follows: TGTGCCACCAGTCGGGACAGAGATCCCTACGAGCAGTACTTC.

In its sample, this clonotype was seen many times. In DNA, the CDR3 is TGCGCCAGCAGCAGAGGACTAGCGGGGACAGATACGCAGTATTTT. It yields the protein CASSRGLAGTDTQYF. J is TRBJ2-3 and V is TRBV5-1; 12 bases fit TRBD2. Per germline, CDR1 SGHRS and CDR2 YFSETQ. CDR3 length: 15 amino acids. V shed 4 bases and J 3 bases; nucleotides not matched to a gene: 3. Supplemented by reference TRBV5-1 and TRBJ2-3, the full variable domain reads KAGVTQTPRYLIKTRGQQVTLSCSPISGHRSVSWYQQTPGQGLQFLFEYFSETQRNKGNFPGRFSGRQFSNSRSEMNVSTLELGDSALYLCASSRGLAGTDTQYFGPGTRLTVL.